The TCR beta chain described here comes from a study of human T cells and chemical hapten exposure. The time point: healthy volunteer bleed at 2 weeks. It was from unfractionated whole blood that total RNA was extracted. TCRdb independently ran MiXCR on the RACE reads; one entry per CDR3 protein. Altogether roughly 48,000 distinct CDR3 sequences are present, almost 4.5% being singletons, with the ten largest covering around 5.8%. Sequencing input: whole blood. The TCR comes from a human donor in good health. Some clones in this sample may be carry-over from other donors' samples.

The DNA of the CDR3 is TGTGCCAGCAGCTTAGTAATCGGCAGGACAGGGGGCTTTAGTGATGGCTACACCTTC. As protein: CASSLVIGRTGGFSDGYTF. The rearrangement links TRBV11-2 to TRBJ1-2, with 11 positions matching TRBD1. Germline trimming cut 1 base from V and 6 bases from J; bases unmatched to any gene: 16. This CDR3 has 19 residues. In germline, CDR1 is SGHAT, CDR2 FQNNGV.